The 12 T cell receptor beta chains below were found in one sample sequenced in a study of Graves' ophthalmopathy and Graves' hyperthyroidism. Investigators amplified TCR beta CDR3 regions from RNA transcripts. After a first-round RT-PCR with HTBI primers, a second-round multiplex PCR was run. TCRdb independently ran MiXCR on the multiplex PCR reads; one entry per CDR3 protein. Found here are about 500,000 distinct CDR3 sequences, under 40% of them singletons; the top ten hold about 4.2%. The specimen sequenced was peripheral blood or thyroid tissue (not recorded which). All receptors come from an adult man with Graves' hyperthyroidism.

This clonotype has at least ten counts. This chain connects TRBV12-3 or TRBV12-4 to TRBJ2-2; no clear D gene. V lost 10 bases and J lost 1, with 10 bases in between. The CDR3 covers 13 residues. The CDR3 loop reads CAIRTGNTGELFF. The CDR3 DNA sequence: TGTGCCATCCGGACGGGGAACACCGGGGAGCTGTTTTTT.

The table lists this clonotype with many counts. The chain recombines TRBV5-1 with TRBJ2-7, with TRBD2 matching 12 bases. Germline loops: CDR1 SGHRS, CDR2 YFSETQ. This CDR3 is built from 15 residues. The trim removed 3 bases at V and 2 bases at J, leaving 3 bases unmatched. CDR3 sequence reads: CASSYTSGGTYEQYF. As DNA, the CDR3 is TGCGCCAGCAGCTATACTAGCGGGGGGACCTACGAGCAGTACTTC. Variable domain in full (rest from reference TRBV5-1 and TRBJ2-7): KAGVTQTPRYLIKTRGQQVTLSCSPISGHRSVSWYQQTPGQGLQFLFEYFSETQRNKGNFPGRFSGRQFSNSRSEMNVSTLELGDSALYLCASSYTSGGTYEQYFGPGTRLTVT.

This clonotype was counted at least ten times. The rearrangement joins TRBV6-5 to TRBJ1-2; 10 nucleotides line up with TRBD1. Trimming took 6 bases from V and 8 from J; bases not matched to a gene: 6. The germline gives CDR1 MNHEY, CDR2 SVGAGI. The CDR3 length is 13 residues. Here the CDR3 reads CASSVTGGVGYTF. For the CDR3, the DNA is TGTGCCAGCAGCGTGACAGGGGGCGTCGGCTACACCTTC.

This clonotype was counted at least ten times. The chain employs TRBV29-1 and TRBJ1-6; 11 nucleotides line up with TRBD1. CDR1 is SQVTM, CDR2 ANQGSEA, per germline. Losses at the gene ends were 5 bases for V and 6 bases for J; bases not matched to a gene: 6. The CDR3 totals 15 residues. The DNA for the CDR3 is TGCAGCGTTAAGGACAGGGGGCGAAGTAATTCACCCCTCCACTTT. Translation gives CSVKDRGRSNSPLHF.

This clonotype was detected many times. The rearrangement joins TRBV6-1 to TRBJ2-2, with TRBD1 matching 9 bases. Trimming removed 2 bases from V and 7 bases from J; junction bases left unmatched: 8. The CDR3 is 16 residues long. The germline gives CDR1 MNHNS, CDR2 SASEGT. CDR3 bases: TGTGCCAGCAGTGAAAGGGGACAGGGTGGTGGCGGGGAGCTGTTTTTT. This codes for CASSERGQGGGGELFF.

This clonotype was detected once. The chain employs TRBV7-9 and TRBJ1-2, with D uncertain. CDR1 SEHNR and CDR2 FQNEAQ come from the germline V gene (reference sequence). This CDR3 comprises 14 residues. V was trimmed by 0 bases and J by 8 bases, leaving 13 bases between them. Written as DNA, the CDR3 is TGTGCCAGCAGCTTAGCGCAGAGAGCGGGGGGCTACACCTTC. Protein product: CASSLAQRAGGYTF.

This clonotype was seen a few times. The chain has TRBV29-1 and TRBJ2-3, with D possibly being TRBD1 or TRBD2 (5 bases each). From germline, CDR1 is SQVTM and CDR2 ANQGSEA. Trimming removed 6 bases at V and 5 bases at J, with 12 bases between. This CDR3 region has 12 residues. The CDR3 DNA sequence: TGCAGCGTCCGGGACCACATAGATACGCAGTATTTT. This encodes CSVRDHIDTQYF.

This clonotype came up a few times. Here the CDR3 reads CASSDTGRQSTEAFF. CDR3 nucleotides: TGTGCCAGCAGCGATACAGGGAGGCAAAGCACTGAAGCTTTCTTT. The chain is built from TRBV14 and TRBJ1-1; D perhaps matches TRBD1 (6 bases). The CDR3 runs 15 residues. Trimming took 5 bases from V and 4 from J, leaving 17 bases between them. Germline CDR1 SGHDN, CDR2 FVKESK.

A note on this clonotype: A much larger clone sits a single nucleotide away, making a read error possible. The CDR3 region is CASSFQGAHTGELFF. CDR3 nucleotide sequence: TGTGCCAGCAGCTTCCAGGGGGCGCACACCGGGGAGCTGTTTTTT. The chain couples TRBV7-3 to TRBJ2-2, with 8 bases aligning to TRBD1. The CDR3 is made up of 15 amino acids. Germline loops: CDR1 SGHTA, CDR2 FQGTGA. V lost 3 bases to trimming and J lost 3 bases; unmatched junction nucleotides: 3.

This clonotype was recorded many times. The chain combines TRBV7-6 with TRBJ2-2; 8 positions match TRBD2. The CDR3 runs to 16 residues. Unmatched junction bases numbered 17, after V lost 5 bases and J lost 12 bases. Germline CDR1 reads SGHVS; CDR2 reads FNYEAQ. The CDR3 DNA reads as TGTGCCAGCAGCCGAACACCGGGACTAGTACTTGAGAAGCTGTTTTTT. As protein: CASSRTPGLVLEKLFF.

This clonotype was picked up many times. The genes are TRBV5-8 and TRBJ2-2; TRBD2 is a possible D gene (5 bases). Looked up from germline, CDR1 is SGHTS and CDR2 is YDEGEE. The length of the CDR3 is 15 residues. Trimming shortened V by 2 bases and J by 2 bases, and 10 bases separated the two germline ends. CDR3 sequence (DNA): TGTGCCAGCAGCTTAGAGGGCCGTAACACCGGGGAGCTGTTTTTT. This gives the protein CASSLEGRNTGELFF.

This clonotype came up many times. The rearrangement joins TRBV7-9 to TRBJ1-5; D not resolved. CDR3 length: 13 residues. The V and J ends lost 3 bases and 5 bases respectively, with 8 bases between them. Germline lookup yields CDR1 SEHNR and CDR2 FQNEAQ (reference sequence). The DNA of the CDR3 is TGTGCCAGCAGCTTCTTAGGGCATCAGCCCCAGCATTTT. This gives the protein CASSFLGHQPQHF.